These 4 T cell receptor beta chains came from one sample sequenced in a study of beta chain features in type 1 diabetes. Isolated RNA was reverse transcribed in full, so expressed TCRB transcripts were sequenced. TCRdb keeps only in-frame clones here, not all; method: immunoSEQ multiplex PCR. The sample carries 400,000 to 500,000 clones, 14% recorded once. The sequenced material came from naive CD4+ T cells from blood. These receptors all come from a man aged 25 to 40 in good health.

This sequence joins TRBV7-2 and TRBJ2-3, with a weak D call TRBD2 (6 bases). Germline CDR1 and CDR2: SGHTA and FQGNSA. Trimming pared 1 base from V and 5 bases from J, leaving 19 bases between. The CDR3 has 17 amino acids. The CDR3 is CASSLVIAALFRDTQYF. CDR3 DNA sequence: TGTGCCAGCAGCTTAGTGATAGCGGCACTTTTTAGAGATACGCAGTATTTT.

This clone has more than one count but fewer than ten. V is TRBV5-4 and J is TRBJ2-1, with 9 bases lining up with TRBD1. The CDR3 has 15 amino acids. Germline CDR1 and CDR2: SGHNT and YYREEE (reference sequence). After removal of 4 bases from V and 3 bases from J, the junction contained 5 bases not matched to a gene. The CDR3 DNA reads as TGTGCCAGCAGCCGACCGGGACAGGGCTACAATGAGCAGTTCTTC. Its protein product is CASSRPGQGYNEQFF.

There are a few counts of this clone. The CDR3 nucleotides are TGTGCCAGCAGCCGGGGACTAGCGGACACCGGGGAGCTGTTTTTT. Translation gives CASSRGLADTGELFF. The chain joins TRBV5-4 to TRBJ2-2; 11 bases map to TRBD2. This CDR3 is built from 15 residues. J lost 3 bases, V lost 4 bases, and 2 bases had no gene match. Germline-derived CDR1 and CDR2 are SGHNT and YYREEE (reference sequence).

This clone showed up just a few times. This chain joins TRBV10-3 and TRBJ2-3; D is uncertain. This CDR3 has 15 amino acids. The germline V gene has CDR1 ENHRY and CDR2 SYGVKD. Trimming cost V 0 bases and J 2 bases, with 9 bases left between them. The CDR3 DNA reads TGTGCCATCAGTGAGTCGGTCGCAGCCACAGATACGCAGTATTTT. It yields the protein CAISESVAATDTQYF.